This T cell receptor (beta chain) was identified during a study of blood T cell repertoires in COVID-19. Sequencing was performed with immunoSEQ multiplex PCR; in TCRdb, only in-frame clones are kept and a portion is missing. The table shows 200,000 to 250,000 clones, with 65% to 85% occurring only once. This CDR3 spans 15 amino acids. Trimming cost V 7 bases and J 0 bases, with 13 bases left between them. Germline V gives CDR1 MNHEY, CDR2 SVGAGI. The sequenced material came from PBMCs or T cells enriched from blood (not recorded which). This sequence was found in a woman between 40 and 50 years old with acute COVID-19. This chain links TRBV6-5 with TRBJ1-5; the D is unclear. The CDR3 coding sequence is TGTGCCAGCACCCCCCCACTTATTAGCAATCAGCCCCAGCATTTT. Protein: CASTPPLISNQPQHF.